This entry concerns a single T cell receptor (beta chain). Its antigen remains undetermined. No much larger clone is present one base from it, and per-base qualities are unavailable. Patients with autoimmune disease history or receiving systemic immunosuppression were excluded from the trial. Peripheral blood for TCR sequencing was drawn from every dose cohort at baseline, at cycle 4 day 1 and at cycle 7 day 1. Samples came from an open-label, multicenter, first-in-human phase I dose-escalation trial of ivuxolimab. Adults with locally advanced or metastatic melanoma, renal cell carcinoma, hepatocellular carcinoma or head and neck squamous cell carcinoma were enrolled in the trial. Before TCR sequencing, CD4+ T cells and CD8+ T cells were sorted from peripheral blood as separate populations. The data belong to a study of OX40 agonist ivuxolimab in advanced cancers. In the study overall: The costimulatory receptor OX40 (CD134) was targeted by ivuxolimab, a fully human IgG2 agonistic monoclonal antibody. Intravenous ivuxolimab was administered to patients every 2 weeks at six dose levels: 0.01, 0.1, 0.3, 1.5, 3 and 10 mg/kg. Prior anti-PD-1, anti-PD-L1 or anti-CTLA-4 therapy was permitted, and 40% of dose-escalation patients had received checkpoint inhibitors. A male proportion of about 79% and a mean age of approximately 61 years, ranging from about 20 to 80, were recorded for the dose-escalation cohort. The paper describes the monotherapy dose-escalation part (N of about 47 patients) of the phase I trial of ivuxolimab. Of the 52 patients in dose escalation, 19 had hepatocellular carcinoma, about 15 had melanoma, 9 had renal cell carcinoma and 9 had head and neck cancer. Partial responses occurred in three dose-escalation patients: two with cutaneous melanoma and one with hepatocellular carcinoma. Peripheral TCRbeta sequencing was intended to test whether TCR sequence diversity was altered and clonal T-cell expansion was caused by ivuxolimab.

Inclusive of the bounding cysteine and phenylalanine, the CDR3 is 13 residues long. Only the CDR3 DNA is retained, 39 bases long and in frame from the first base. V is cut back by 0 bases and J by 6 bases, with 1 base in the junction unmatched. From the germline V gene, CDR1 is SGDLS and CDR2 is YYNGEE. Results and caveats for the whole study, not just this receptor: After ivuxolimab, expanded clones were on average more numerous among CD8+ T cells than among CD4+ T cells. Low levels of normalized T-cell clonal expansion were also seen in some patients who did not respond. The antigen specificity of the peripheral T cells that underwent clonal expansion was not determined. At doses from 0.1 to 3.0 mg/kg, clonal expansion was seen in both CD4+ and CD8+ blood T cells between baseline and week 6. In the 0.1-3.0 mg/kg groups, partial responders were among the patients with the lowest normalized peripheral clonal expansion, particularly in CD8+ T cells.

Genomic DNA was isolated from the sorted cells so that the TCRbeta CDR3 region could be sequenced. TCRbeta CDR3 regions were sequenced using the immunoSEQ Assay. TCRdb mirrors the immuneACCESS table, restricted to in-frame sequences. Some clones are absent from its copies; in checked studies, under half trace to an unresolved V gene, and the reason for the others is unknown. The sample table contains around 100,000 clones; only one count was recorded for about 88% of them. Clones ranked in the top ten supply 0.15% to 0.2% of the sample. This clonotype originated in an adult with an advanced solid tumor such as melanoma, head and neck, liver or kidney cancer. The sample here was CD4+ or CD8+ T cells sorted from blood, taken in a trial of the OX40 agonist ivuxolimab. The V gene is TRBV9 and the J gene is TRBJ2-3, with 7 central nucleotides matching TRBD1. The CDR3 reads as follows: CASSVGQGDTQYF. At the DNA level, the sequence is TGTGCCAGCAGCGTAGGACAGGGTGATACGCAGTATTTT.